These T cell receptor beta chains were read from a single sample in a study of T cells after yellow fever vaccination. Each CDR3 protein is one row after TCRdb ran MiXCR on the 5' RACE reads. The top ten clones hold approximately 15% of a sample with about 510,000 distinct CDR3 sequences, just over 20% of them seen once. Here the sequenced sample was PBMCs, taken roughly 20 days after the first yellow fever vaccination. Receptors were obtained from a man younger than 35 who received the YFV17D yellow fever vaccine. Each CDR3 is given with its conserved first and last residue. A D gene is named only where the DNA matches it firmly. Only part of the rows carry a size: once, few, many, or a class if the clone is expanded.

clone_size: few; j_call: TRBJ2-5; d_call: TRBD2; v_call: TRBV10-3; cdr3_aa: CAISTGLAEGTQYF; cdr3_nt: TGTGCCATCAGTACGGGACTAGCGGAAGGGACCCAGTACTTC
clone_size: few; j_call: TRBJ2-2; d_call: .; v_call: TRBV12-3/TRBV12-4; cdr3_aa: CASSLQGGELFF; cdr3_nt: TGTGCCAGCAGTTTACAAGGCGGGGAGCTGTTTTTT
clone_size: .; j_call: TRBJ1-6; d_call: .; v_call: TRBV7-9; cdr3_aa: CASSLESEPRLALHF; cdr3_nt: TGTGCCAGCAGCTTAGAGTCGGAGCCACGTCTTGCCCTCCACTTT
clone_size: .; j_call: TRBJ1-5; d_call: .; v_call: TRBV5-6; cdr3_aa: CASSSRTGYNQPQHF; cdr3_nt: TGTGCCAGCAGCTCCAGGACGGGATACAATCAGCCCCAGCATTTT
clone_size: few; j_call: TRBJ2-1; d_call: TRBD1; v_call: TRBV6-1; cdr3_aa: CASLPDRGSYNEQFF; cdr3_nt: TGTGCCAGCCTCCCGGACAGGGGTTCCTACAATGAGCAGTTCTTC
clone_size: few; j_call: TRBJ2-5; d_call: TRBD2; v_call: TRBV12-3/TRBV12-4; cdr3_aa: CASSLVGGGPLSNQETQYF; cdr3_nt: TGTGCCAGCAGTTTAGTTGGCGGGGGGCCCTTAAGCAACCAAGAGACCCAGTACTTC
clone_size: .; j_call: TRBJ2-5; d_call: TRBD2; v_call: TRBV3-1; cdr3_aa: CASSKTSGAGETQYF; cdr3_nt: TGTGCCAGCAGCAAGACTAGCGGGGCGGGAGAGACCCAGTACTTC
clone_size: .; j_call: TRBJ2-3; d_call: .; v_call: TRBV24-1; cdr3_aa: CATSVLRQGAEADTQYF; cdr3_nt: TGTGCCACCAGTGTCCTCAGGCAAGGGGCGGAGGCAGATACGCAGTATTTT
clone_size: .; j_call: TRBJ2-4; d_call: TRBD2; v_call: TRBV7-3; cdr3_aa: CASIAGGLENIQYF; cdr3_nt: TGTGCCAGCATCGCCGGGGGACTAGAAAACATTCAGTACTTC
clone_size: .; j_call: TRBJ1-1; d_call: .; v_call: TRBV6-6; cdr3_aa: CASTPPLQTEAFF; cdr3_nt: TGTGCCAGCACCCCCCCCCTGCAGACTGAAGCTTTCTTT
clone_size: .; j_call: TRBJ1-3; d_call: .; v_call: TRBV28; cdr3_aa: CASGSHSSGNTIYF; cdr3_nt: TGTGCCAGCGGTTCTCACTCCTCTGGAAACACCATATATTTT
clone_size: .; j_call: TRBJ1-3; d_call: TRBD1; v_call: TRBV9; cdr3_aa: CASSVGTGSGNTIYF; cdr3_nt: TGTGCCAGCAGCGTGGGGACAGGGTCTGGAAACACCATATATTTT
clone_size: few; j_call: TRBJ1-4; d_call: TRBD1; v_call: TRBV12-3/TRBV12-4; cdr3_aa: CASNPTGGREKLFF; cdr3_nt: TGTGCCAGCAACCCGACAGGGGGTCGAGAAAAACTGTTTTTT
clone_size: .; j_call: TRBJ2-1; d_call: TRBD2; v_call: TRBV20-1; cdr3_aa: CSAPTSGLYNEQFF; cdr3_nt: TGCAGTGCCCCTACTAGCGGCCTTTACAATGAGCAGTTCTTC
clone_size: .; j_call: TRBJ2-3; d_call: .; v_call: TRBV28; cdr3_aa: CAVSPHTDTQYF; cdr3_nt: TGTGCCGTCTCCCCTCACACAGATACGCAGTATTTT
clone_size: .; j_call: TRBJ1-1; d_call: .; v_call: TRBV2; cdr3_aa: CASRIGTANTEAFF; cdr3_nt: TGTGCCAGCAGGATCGGGACGGCGAACACTGAAGCTTTCTTT
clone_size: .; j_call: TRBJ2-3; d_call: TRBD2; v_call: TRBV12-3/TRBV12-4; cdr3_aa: CASSSRTSGSTDTQYF; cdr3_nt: TGTGCCAGCAGTTCGCGGACTAGCGGTAGCACAGATACGCAGTATTTT
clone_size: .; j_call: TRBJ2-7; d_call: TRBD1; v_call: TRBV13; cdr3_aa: CASRAWGRGRDEQYF; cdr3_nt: TGTGCCAGCCGTGCTTGGGGCAGGGGGCGGGACGAGCAGTACTTC
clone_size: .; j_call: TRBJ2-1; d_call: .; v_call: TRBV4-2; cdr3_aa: CASSQDGSGRQDEQFF; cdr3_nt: TGTGCCAGCAGCCAAGATGGCAGCGGGCGGCAGGATGAGCAGTTCTTC
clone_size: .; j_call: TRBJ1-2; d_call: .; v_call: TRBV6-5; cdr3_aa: CASSYSPANYGYTF; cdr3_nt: TGTGCCAGCAGTTACTCGCCGGCTAACTATGGCTACACCTTC
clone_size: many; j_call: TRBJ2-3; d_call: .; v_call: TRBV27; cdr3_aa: CASSPEWGTDTQYF; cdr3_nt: TGTGCCAGCAGCCCCGAATGGGGCACAGATACGCAGTATTTT
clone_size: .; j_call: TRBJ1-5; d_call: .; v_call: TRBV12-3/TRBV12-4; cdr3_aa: CASTPSSNQPQHF; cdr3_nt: TGTGCCAGCACCCCGAGTAGCAATCAGCCCCAGCATTTT
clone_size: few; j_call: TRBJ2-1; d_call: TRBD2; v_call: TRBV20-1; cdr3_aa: CSAFGLADDHNEQFF; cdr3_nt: TGCAGTGCTTTCGGACTAGCGGATGATCACAATGAGCAGTTCTTC
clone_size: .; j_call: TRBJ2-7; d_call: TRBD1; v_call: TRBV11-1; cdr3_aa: CASSLDFWGTGKPYEQYF; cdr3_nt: TGTGCCAGCAGCTTAGATTTTTGGGGGACAGGGAAACCCTACGAGCAGTACTTC
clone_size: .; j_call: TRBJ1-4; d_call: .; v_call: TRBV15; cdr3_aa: CATTTMGGEKLFF; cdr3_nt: TGTGCCACCACCACCATGGGAGGTGAAAAACTGTTTTTT
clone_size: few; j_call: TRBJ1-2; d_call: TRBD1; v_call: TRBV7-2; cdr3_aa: CASSWGQGDSGYTF; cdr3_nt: TGTGCCAGCAGCTGGGGACAGGGTGATTCTGGCTACACCTTC
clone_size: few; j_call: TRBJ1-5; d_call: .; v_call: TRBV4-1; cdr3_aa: CASSQINQPQHF; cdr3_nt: TGCGCCAGCAGCCAGATAAATCAGCCCCAGCATTTT
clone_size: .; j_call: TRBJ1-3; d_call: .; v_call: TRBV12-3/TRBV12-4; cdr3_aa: CASSLDGNSGNTIYF; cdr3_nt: TGTGCCAGCAGTTTAGACGGAAACTCTGGAAACACCATATATTTT
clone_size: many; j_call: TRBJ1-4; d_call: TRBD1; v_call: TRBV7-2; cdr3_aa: CASSRYRGGTNEKLFF; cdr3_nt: TGTGCCAGCAGCAGATACAGGGGTGGCACTAATGAAAAACTGTTTTTT
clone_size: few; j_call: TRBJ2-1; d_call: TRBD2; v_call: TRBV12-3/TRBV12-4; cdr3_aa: CASRYKTSGGYNEQFF; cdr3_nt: TGTGCCAGCAGGTATAAGACTAGCGGGGGTTACAATGAGCAGTTCTTC
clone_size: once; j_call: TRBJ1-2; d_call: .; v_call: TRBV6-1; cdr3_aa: CASCRARFYGYTF; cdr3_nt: TGTGCCAGCTGCCGGGCACGGTTCTATGGCTACACCTTC
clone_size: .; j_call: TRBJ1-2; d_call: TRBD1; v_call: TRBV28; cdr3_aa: CASRPGQGAASPPGTF; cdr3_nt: TGTGCCAGCAGACCAGGCCAGGGGGCGGCTTCTCCCCCCGGCACCTTC